The rows below give T cell receptor beta chains drawn from one sample of a study of cytomegalovirus exposure and HLA in healthy donors. The protocol was immunoSEQ multiplex PCR, while the TCRdb copy is restricted to in-frame clones and leaves out a portion. The sample has around 99,000 clones, roughly 80% seen once. The sample taken for sequencing was PBMCs. The origin of the receptors is a middle-aged man in good health and CMV-seronegative. The CDR3 runs from the conserved cysteine through the conserved F or W. The order of the fields is V gene, clone size, CDR3 length, J gene, D gene, CDR3 protein, CDR3 DNA. A D gene is named only where the DNA matches it firmly. Size is omitted from some rows. Given values are once, few, many or a class for expanded clones.

v_gene: TRBV4-1; abundance: NA; len: 15; j_gene: TRBJ1-5; d_gene: NA; CDR3aa: CASSQENTGPRPQHF; CDR3nt: TGCGCCAGCAGCCAAGAAAATACAGGACCTCGGCCCCAGCATTTT
v_gene: TRBV6-6; abundance: few; len: 16; j_gene: TRBJ2-1; d_gene: TRBD2; CDR3aa: CASKILAGSSYNEQFF; CDR3nt: TGTGCCAGCAAAATTCTAGCGGGCAGCTCCTACAATGAGCAGTTCTTC
v_gene: TRBV9; abundance: NA; len: 17; j_gene: TRBJ2-5; d_gene: TRBD2; CDR3aa: CASSPGTSGGDQETQYF; CDR3nt: TGTGCCAGCAGCCCTGGGACTAGCGGGGGAGACCAAGAGACCCAGTACTTC
v_gene: TRBV5-1; abundance: NA; len: 13; j_gene: TRBJ2-7; d_gene: NA; CDR3aa: CASSSDRAYEQYF; CDR3nt: TGCGCCAGCAGCTCCGACAGAGCCTACGAGCAGTACTTC
v_gene: TRBV5-1; abundance: NA; len: 15; j_gene: TRBJ2-2; d_gene: NA; CDR3aa: CASSSGSRDTGELFF; CDR3nt: TGCGCCAGCAGCTCTGGAAGCAGGGACACCGGGGAGCTGTTTTTT
v_gene: TRBV7-9; abundance: NA; len: 12; j_gene: TRBJ1-2; d_gene: NA; CDR3aa: CSSSFSGDGYTF; CDR3nt: TGTTCCAGCAGCTTTTCCGGTGATGGCTACACCTTC
v_gene: TRBV2; abundance: NA; len: 14; j_gene: TRBJ1-2; d_gene: TRBD1; CDR3aa: CASTRDRGNYGYTF; CDR3nt: TGTGCCAGCACCCGGGACAGGGGTAACTATGGCTACACCTTC
v_gene: TRBV18; abundance: NA; len: 16; j_gene: TRBJ1-1; d_gene: NA; CDR3aa: CASSPPRQILNTEAFF; CDR3nt: TGTGCCAGCTCACCCCCCCGACAGATATTGAACACTGAAGCTTTCTTT
v_gene: TRBV30; abundance: NA; len: 19; j_gene: TRBJ2-2; d_gene: NA; CDR3aa: CAWSTTRSLALGNTGELFF; CDR3nt: TGTGCCTGGAGTACGACCCGTTCACTAGCCCTGGGGAACACCGGGGAGCTGTTTTTT
v_gene: TRBV4-1; abundance: NA; len: 16; j_gene: TRBJ2-4; d_gene: NA; CDR3aa: CASSLVAISRQNIQYF; CDR3nt: TGCGCCAGCAGCCTAGTCGCCATAAGTCGTCAAAACATTCAGTACTTC
v_gene: TRBV5-1; abundance: once; len: 14; j_gene: TRBJ2-7; d_gene: TRBD1; CDR3aa: CASSFRQGVNEQYF; CDR3nt: TGCGCCAGCAGCTTCCGACAGGGGGTCAACGAGCAGTACTTC
v_gene: TRBV28; abundance: NA; len: 15; j_gene: TRBJ2-7; d_gene: TRBD1; CDR3aa: CASGPPGQGGYEQYF; CDR3nt: TGTGCCAGCGGCCCCCCGGGACAGGGGGGTTACGAGCAGTACTTC
v_gene: TRBV29-1; abundance: NA; len: 12; j_gene: TRBJ1-1; d_gene: NA; CDR3aa: CSVTAVNTEAFF; CDR3nt: TGCAGCGTAACAGCAGTGAACACTGAAGCTTTCTTT
v_gene: TRBV11-2; abundance: NA; len: 13; j_gene: TRBJ1-6; d_gene: NA; CDR3aa: CASRGGYNSPLHF; CDR3nt: TGTGCCAGCAGGGGGGGGTATAATTCACCCCTCCACTTT
v_gene: TRBV13; abundance: NA; len: 14; j_gene: TRBJ2-7; d_gene: TRBD1; CDR3aa: CASSTDRGPYEQYF; CDR3nt: TGTGCCAGCAGCACAGACAGGGGGCCCTACGAGCAGTACTTC
v_gene: TRBV7-9; abundance: NA; len: 16; j_gene: TRBJ2-6; d_gene: NA; CDR3aa: CASSLRRPAGANVLTF; CDR3nt: TGTGCCAGCAGCTTACGCAGGCCGGCTGGGGCCAACGTCCTGACTTTC
v_gene: TRBV28; abundance: NA; len: 14; j_gene: TRBJ1-2; d_gene: NA; CDR3aa: CASTAQGGSYGYTF; CDR3nt: TGTGCCAGCACCGCCCAGGGAGGGAGCTATGGCTACACCTTC
v_gene: TRBV2; abundance: NA; len: 14; j_gene: TRBJ1-5; d_gene: NA; CDR3aa: CASSGGTSNQPQHF; CDR3nt: TGTGCCAGCAGTGGCGGGACGAGCAATCAGCCCCAGCATTTT
v_gene: TRBV19; abundance: NA; len: 15; j_gene: TRBJ2-5; d_gene: NA; CDR3aa: CASSISSGFRETQYF; CDR3nt: TGTGCCAGTAGTATTTCGTCAGGCTTTCGGGAGACCCAGTACTTC
v_gene: TRBV15; abundance: NA; len: 15; j_gene: TRBJ2-1; d_gene: TRBD1; CDR3aa: CATSRDGTGKDEQFF; CDR3nt: TGTGCCACCAGCAGAGATGGGACAGGGAAGGATGAGCAGTTCTTC
v_gene: TRBV7-6; abundance: few; len: 15; j_gene: TRBJ1-6; d_gene: TRBD1; CDR3aa: CASSSGTGINSPLHF; CDR3nt: TGTGCCAGCAGCTCCGGGACAGGGATTAATTCACCCCTCCACTTT
v_gene: TRBV10-3; abundance: NA; len: 17; j_gene: TRBJ1-1; d_gene: NA; CDR3aa: CAISDGTRGDRVTEAFF; CDR3nt: TGTGCCATCAGTGACGGGACTAGGGGGGATAGGGTCACTGAAGCTTTCTTT
v_gene: TRBV5-1; abundance: NA; len: 14; j_gene: TRBJ1-2; d_gene: TRBD1; CDR3aa: CASSWGTGFDGYTF; CDR3nt: TGCGCCAGCAGCTGGGGGACAGGGTTTGATGGCTACACCTTC
v_gene: TRBV5-5; abundance: NA; len: 13; j_gene: TRBJ2-7; d_gene: NA; CDR3aa: CASSLRQTYEQYF; CDR3nt: TGTGCCAGCAGCTTACGACAGACCTACGAGCAGTACTTC
v_gene: TRBV29-1; abundance: NA; len: 13; j_gene: TRBJ2-5; d_gene: NA; CDR3aa: CSVGLGGQETQYF; CDR3nt: TGCAGCGTTGGCCTGGGGGGTCAAGAGACCCAGTACTTC
v_gene: TRBV7-8; abundance: once; len: 14; j_gene: TRBJ2-3; d_gene: TRBD2; CDR3aa: CASSLASGSDTQYF; CDR3nt: TGTGCCAGCAGCTTAGCTAGCGGGAGTGATACGCAGTATTTT
v_gene: TRBV4-1; abundance: NA; len: 16; j_gene: TRBJ2-7; d_gene: TRBD1; CDR3aa: CASSQDITGGSNEQYF; CDR3nt: TGCGCCAGCAGCCAAGATATCACAGGGGGTAGCAACGAGCAGTACTTC
v_gene: TRBV6-6; abundance: NA; len: 15; j_gene: TRBJ1-1; d_gene: NA; CDR3aa: CASSYSSGANTEAFF; CDR3nt: TGTGCCAGCAGTTACTCATCAGGGGCCAACACTGAAGCTTTCTTT
v_gene: TRBV7-9; abundance: NA; len: 15; j_gene: TRBJ2-7; d_gene: NA; CDR3aa: CSSSQPPTGSYEQYF; CDR3nt: TGTTCCAGCAGCCAACCCCCGACAGGTTCCTACGAGCAGTACTTC
v_gene: TRBV7-6; abundance: few; len: 13; j_gene: TRBJ2-1; d_gene: NA; CDR3aa: CASSLLDSNEQFF; CDR3nt: TGTGCCAGCAGCTTATTGGACTCCAATGAGCAGTTCTTC
v_gene: TRBV15; abundance: NA; len: 14; j_gene: TRBJ1-6; d_gene: NA; CDR3aa: CATSGAITSSPLHF; CDR3nt: TGTGCCACCAGCGGAGCGATAACAAGTTCACCCCTCCACTTT
v_gene: TRBV5-1; abundance: NA; len: 14; j_gene: TRBJ2-7; d_gene: NA; CDR3aa: CASSIIPTSYEQYF; CDR3nt: TGCGCCAGCAGCATAATTCCCACTTCCTACGAGCAGTACTTC
v_gene: TRBV5-1; abundance: NA; len: 13; j_gene: TRBJ2-3; d_gene: NA; CDR3aa: CASSLEGADTQYF; CDR3nt: TGCGCCAGCAGCTTAGAGGGGGCAGATACGCAGTATTTT
v_gene: TRBV19; abundance: NA; len: 16; j_gene: TRBJ2-1; d_gene: TRBD2; CDR3aa: CASSLARTSGRNEQFF; CDR3nt: TGTGCCAGTAGTCTAGCCCGGACTAGCGGGAGAAATGAGCAGTTCTTC
v_gene: TRBV5-1; abundance: NA; len: 18; j_gene: TRBJ1-6; d_gene: TRBD1; CDR3aa: CASSSYGTESKDNSPLHF; CDR3nt: TGCGCCAGCAGCTCTTACGGGACAGAATCAAAGGATAATTCCCCCCTCCACTTT
v_gene: TRBV19; abundance: NA; len: 15; j_gene: TRBJ2-3; d_gene: TRBD2; CDR3aa: CASTRTSGRVDTQYF; CDR3nt: TGTGCCAGTACCCGGACTAGCGGGAGGGTAGATACGCAGTATTTT
v_gene: TRBV6-6; abundance: NA; len: 14; j_gene: TRBJ1-1; d_gene: NA; CDR3aa: CASSYGTGNTEAFF; CDR3nt: TGTGCCAGCAGTTACGGAACAGGGAACACTGAAGCTTTCTTT
v_gene: TRBV19; abundance: NA; len: 17; j_gene: TRBJ2-4; d_gene: TRBD2; CDR3aa: CASSLTSGSLGKNIQYF; CDR3nt: TGTGCCAGTAGTCTGACTAGCGGGAGTCTCGGCAAAAACATTCAGTACTTC
v_gene: TRBV7-9; abundance: NA; len: 12; j_gene: TRBJ2-7; d_gene: NA; CDR3aa: CASSLESYEQYF; CDR3nt: TGTGCCAGCAGCTTAGAATCTTACGAGCAGTACTTC
v_gene: TRBV10-2; abundance: few; len: 15; j_gene: TRBJ1-5; d_gene: NA; CDR3aa: CASRKQGTKDQPQHF; CDR3nt: TGCGCCAGCAGAAAACAGGGTACGAAAGATCAGCCCCAGCATTTT
v_gene: TRBV10-1; abundance: NA; len: 15; j_gene: TRBJ2-7; d_gene: NA; CDR3aa: CASSEFRQGGGEQYF; CDR3nt: TGCGCCAGCAGTGAGTTCCGACAGGGAGGTGGCGAGCAGTACTTC
v_gene: TRBV5-1; abundance: NA; len: 14; j_gene: TRBJ2-2; d_gene: NA; CDR3aa: CASIQSRGTGELFF; CDR3nt: TGCGCCAGCATCCAGAGTCGGGGCACCGGGGAGCTGTTTTTT
v_gene: TRBV6-6; abundance: NA; len: 14; j_gene: TRBJ2-5; d_gene: TRBD1; CDR3aa: CASIPGGYQETQYF; CDR3nt: TGTGCCAGCATCCCAGGGGGCTATCAAGAGACCCAGTACTTC
v_gene: TRBV11-2; abundance: NA; len: 15; j_gene: TRBJ2-7; d_gene: NA; CDR3aa: CASSPEPTGRYEQYF; CDR3nt: TGTGCCAGCAGCCCCGAACCCACAGGGCGCTACGAGCAGTACTTC
v_gene: TRBV30; abundance: NA; len: 13; j_gene: TRBJ1-1; d_gene: TRBD1; CDR3aa: CAWNYRGGTEAFF; CDR3nt: TGTGCCTGGAATTACAGGGGAGGCACTGAAGCTTTCTTT
v_gene: TRBV2; abundance: NA; len: 15; j_gene: TRBJ2-3; d_gene: NA; CDR3aa: CASSESGVGADTQYF; CDR3nt: TGTGCCAGCAGCGAGTCAGGGGTGGGGGCAGATACGCAGTATTTT
v_gene: TRBV11-2; abundance: NA; len: 16; j_gene: TRBJ2-7; d_gene: TRBD1; CDR3aa: CASSLDLGQGAYEQYF; CDR3nt: TGTGCCAGCAGCTTAGATCTGGGACAGGGGGCCTACGAGCAGTACTTC
v_gene: TRBV28; abundance: once; len: 17; j_gene: TRBJ2-1; d_gene: NA; CDR3aa: CASSLLNFEGAYNEQFF; CDR3nt: TGTGCCAGCAGTTTATTGAACTTCGAGGGGGCCTACAATGAGCAGTTCTTC
v_gene: TRBV15; abundance: NA; len: 15; j_gene: TRBJ2-1; d_gene: TRBD1; CDR3aa: CATSPTGTGYNEQFF; CDR3nt: TGTGCCACCAGCCCAACCGGGACAGGGTACAATGAGCAGTTCTTC
v_gene: TRBV25-1; abundance: few; len: 15; j_gene: TRBJ2-2; d_gene: TRBD2; CDR3aa: CASTKRGGDTGELFF; CDR3nt: TGTGCCAGCACCAAGCGGGGGGGAGACACCGGGGAGCTGTTTTTT
v_gene: TRBV5-4; abundance: few; len: 13; j_gene: TRBJ1-3; d_gene: TRBD1; CDR3aa: CASSTGQGNTIYF; CDR3nt: TGTGCCAGCAGTACGGGACAGGGAAACACCATATATTTT
v_gene: TRBV5-1; abundance: NA; len: 13; j_gene: TRBJ2-1; d_gene: NA; CDR3aa: CASSAAGNNEQFF; CDR3nt: TGCGCCAGCAGCGCGGCGGGGAACAATGAGCAGTTCTTC